The T cell receptor beta chain described here comes from a study of T cells in Graves' hyperthyroidism and ophthalmopathy. Study findings and constraints: Blood also held most thyroid clonotypes expanded beyond 0.001.

RNA transcripts provided the source from which TCR beta CDR3 regions were amplified. During a first-round RT-PCR of the TCR CDR3, the HTBI primer set was used. TCRdb used MiXCR to reprocess the multiplex PCR reads, holding one entry per CDR3 protein. Of over 350,000 distinct CDR3 sequences detected, approximately 18% appear once; the ten largest clones hold 35% to 45%. The CDR3 contains 12 residues. Germline CDR1 is SEHNR and CDR2 is FQNEAQ (reference sequence). V gave up 6 bases and J gave up 12 bases; unmatched junction bases: 8. A note on this clonotype: Its antigen is still unknown.

Sequencing used blood. The chain has TRBV7-9 and TRBJ2-1, with TRBD2 identical over 7 bases. The source of this sequence is a man aged 18 to 29 with Graves' ophthalmopathy. CDR3 nucleotides: TGTGCCAGCAGGTACGGACGGGAGGTGCAGTTCTTC. Translating gives CASRYGREVQFF.